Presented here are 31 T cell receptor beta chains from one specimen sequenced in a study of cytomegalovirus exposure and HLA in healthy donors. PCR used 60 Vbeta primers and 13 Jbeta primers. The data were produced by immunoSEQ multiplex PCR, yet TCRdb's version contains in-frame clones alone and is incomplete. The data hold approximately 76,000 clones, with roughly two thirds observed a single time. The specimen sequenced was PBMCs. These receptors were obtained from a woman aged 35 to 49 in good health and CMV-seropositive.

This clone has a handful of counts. Here the CDR3 DNA reads TGTGCCAGCAGTTACTCCTGGAGGGGGACAGTCTACGAGCAGTACTTC. This codes for CASSYSWRGTVYEQYF. The chain joins TRBV6-5 to TRBJ2-7; tentative D call: TRBD1 (7 bases). Looked up from germline, CDR1 is MNHEY and CDR2 is SVGAGI. The CDR3 has 16 residues. The V gene lost 0 bases and the J gene lost 3 bases, with 15 bases spanning the gap.

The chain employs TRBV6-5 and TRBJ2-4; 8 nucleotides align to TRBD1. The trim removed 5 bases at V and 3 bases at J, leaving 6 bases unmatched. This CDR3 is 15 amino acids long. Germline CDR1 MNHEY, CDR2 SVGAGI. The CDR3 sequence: CASSRRGPDKNIQYF. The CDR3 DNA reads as TGTGCCAGCAGTCGCAGGGGGCCAGACAAAAACATTCAGTACTTC.

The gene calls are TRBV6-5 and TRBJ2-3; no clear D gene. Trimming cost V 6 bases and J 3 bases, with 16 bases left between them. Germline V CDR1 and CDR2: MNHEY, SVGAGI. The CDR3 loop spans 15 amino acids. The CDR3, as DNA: TGTGCCAGCAGCTCAGAAGTTACGGGTACAGATACGCAGTATTTT. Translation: CASSSEVTGTDTQYF.

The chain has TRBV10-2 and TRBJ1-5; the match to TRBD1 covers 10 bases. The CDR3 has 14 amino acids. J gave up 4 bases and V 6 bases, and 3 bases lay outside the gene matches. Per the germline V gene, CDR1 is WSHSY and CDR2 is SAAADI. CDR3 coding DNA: TGCGCCAGCAGGAAGGGACAGGGGAATCAGCCCCAGCATTTT. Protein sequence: CASRKGQGNQPQHF.

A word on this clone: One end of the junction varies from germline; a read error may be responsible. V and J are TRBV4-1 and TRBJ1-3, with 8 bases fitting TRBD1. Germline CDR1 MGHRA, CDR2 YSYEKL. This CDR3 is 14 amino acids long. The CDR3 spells CASSQAGEGGQAAF. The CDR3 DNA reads TGCGCCAGCAGCCAGGCCGGAGAGGGGGGACAGGCAGCTTTT.

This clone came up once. The CDR3 reads CATTSFGETQYF. CDR3 sequence (DNA): TGTGCCACCACCTCCTTCGGGGAGACCCAGTACTTC. The chain couples TRBV6-1 to TRBJ2-5, with unresolved D. V lost 10 bases to trimming and J lost 5 bases, with 14 bases between them. From germline, CDR1 is MNHNS and CDR2 SASEGT. The CDR3 totals 12 residues.

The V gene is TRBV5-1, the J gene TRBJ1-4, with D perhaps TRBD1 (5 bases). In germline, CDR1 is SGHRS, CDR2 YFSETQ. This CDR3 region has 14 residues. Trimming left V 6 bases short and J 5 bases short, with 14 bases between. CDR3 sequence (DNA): TGCGCCAGCACCACCGGGGGGGGGAATGAAAAACTGTTTTTT. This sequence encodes CASTTGGGNEKLFF. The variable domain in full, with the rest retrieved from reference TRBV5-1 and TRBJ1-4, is KAGVTQTPRYLIKTRGQQVTLSCSPISGHRSVSWYQQTPGQGLQFLFEYFSETQRNKGNFPGRFSGRQFSNSRSEMNVSTLELGDSALYLCASTTGGGNEKLFFGSGTQLSVL.

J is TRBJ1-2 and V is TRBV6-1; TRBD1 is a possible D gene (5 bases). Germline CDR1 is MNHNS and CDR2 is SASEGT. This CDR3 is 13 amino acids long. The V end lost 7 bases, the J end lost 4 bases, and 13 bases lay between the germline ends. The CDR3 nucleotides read TGTGCCAGCACTCGCGGGGGACTCTATGGCTACACCTTC. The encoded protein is CASTRGGLYGYTF.

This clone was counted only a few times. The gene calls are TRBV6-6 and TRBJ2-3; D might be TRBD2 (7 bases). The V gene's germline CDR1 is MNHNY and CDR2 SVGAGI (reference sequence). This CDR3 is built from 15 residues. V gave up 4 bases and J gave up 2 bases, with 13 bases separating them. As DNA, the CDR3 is TGTGCCAGCAGTTCCCAAGCGGGACACACAGATACGCAGTATTTT. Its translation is CASSSQAGHTDTQYF.

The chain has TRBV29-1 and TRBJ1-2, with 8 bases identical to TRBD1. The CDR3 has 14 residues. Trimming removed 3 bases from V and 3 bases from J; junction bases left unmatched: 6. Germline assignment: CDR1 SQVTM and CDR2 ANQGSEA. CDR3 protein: CSVDGQGAYYGYTF. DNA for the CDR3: TGCAGCGTTGACGGCCAGGGGGCTTACTATGGCTACACCTTC. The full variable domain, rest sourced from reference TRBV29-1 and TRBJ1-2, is SAVISQKPSRDICQRGTSLTIQCQVDSQVTMMFWYRQQPGQSLTLIATANQGSEATYESGFVIDKFPISRPNLTFSTLTVSNMSPEDSSIYLCSVDGQGAYYGYTFGSGTRLTVV.

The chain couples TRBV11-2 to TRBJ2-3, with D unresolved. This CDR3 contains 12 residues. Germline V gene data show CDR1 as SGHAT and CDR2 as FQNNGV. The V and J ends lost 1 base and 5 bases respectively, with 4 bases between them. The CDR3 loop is CASSLARDTQYF. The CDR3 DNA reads TGTGCCAGCAGCTTAGCCCGAGATACGCAGTATTTT.

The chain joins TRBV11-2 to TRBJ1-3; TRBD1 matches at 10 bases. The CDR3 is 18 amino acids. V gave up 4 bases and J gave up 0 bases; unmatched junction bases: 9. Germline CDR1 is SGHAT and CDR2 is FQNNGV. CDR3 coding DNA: TGTGCCAGCAGCTCAATTACCGACAGGGGGCTCTCTGGAAACACCATATATTTT. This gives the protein CASSSITDRGLSGNTIYF.

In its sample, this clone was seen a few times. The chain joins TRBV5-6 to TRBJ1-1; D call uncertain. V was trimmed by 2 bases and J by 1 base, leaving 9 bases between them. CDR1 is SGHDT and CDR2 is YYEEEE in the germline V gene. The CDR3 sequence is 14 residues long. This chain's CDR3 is CASSFYSRNTEAFF. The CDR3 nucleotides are TGTGCCAGCAGCTTTTATTCTAGGAACACTGAAGCTTTCTTT.

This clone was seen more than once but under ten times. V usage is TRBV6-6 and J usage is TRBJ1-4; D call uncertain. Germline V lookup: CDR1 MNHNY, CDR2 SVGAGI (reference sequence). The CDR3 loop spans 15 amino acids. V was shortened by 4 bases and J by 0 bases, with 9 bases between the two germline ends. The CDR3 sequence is CASSFDTATNEKLFF. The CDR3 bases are TGTGCCAGCAGTTTCGATACTGCAACTAATGAAAAACTGTTTTTT.

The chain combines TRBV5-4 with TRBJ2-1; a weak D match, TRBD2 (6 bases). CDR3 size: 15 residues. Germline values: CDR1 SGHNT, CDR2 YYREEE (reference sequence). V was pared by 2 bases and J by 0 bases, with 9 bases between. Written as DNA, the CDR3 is TGTGCCAGCAGCTTAGGAGGGAGCTCCTACAATGAGCAGTTCTTC. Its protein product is CASSLGGSSYNEQFF.

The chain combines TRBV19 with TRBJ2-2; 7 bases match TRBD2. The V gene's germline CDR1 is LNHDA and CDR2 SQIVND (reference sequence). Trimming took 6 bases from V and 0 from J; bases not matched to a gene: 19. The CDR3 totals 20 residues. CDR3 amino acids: CASRPLTGLGGAPNTGELFF. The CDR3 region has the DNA TGTGCCAGTAGGCCCCTCACCGGACTAGGTGGTGCTCCGAACACCGGGGAGCTGTTTTTT.

The CDR3 nucleotides read TGCGCCAGCATGAGCTCTGGAAACACCATATATTTT. It translates to CASMSSGNTIYF. This chain links TRBV10-2 with TRBJ1-3; D gene unclear. CDR1 is WSHSY and CDR2 is SAAADI in the germline V gene. The ends were cut back, 7 bases at V and 0 bases at J, with 4 bases in the middle. The CDR3 sequence is 12 residues long.

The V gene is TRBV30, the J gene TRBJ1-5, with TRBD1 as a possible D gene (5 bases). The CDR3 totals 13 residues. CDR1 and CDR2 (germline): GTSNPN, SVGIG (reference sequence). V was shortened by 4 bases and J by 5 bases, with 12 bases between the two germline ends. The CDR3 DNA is TGTGCCTGGAACGACAGCCCCTATCAGCCCCAGCATTTT. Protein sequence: CAWNDSPYQPQHF. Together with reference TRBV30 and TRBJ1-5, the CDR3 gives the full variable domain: SQTIHQWPATLVQPVGSPLSLECTVEGTSNPNLYWYRQAAGRGLQLLFYSVGIGQISSEVPQNLSASRPQDRQFILSSKKLLLSDSGFYLCAWNDSPYQPQHFGDGTRLSIL.

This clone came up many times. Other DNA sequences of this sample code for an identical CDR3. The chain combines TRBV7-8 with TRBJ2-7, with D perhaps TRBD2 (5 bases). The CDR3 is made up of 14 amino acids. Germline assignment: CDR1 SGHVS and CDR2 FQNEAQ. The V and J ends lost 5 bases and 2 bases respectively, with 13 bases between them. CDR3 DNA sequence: TGTGCCAGCAGCATAGGCGGAGGACCCTACGAGCAGTACTTC. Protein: CASSIGGGPYEQYF. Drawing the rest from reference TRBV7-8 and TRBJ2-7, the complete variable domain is GAGVSQSPRYKVAKRGQDVALRCDPISGHVSLFWYQQALGQGPEFLTYFQNEAQLDKSGLPSDRFFAERPEGSVSTLKIQRTQQEDSAVYLCASSIGGGPYEQYFGPGTRLTVT.

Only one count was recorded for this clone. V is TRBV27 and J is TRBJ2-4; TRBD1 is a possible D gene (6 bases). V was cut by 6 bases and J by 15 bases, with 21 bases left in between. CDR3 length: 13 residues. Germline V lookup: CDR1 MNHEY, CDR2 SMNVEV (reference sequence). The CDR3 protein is CASRSTGTSRGYF. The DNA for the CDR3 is TGTGCCAGCAGGAGCACAGGGACATCGAGGGGGTACTTC.

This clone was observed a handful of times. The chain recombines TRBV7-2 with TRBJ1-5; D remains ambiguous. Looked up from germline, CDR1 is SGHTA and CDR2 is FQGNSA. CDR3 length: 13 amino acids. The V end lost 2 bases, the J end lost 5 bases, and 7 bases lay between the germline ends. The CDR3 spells CASSLYTDQPQHF. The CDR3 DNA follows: TGTGCCAGCAGCTTATACACAGATCAGCCCCAGCATTTT.

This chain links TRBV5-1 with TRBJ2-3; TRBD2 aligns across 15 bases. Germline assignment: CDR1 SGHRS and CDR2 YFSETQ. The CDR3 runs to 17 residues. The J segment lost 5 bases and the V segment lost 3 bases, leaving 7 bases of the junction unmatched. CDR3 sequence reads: CASSSRTSGRDRDTQYF. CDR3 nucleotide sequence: TGCGCCAGCAGCTCCCGGACTAGCGGGAGGGATAGAGATACGCAGTATTTT.

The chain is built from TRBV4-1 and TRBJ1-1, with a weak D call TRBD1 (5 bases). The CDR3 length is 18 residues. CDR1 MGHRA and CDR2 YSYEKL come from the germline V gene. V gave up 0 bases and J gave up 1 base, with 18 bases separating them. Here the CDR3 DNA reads TGCGCCAGCAGCCAAGATGTGGGACGGGAGGATAGGAACACTGAAGCTTTCTTT. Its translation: CASSQDVGREDRNTEAFF.

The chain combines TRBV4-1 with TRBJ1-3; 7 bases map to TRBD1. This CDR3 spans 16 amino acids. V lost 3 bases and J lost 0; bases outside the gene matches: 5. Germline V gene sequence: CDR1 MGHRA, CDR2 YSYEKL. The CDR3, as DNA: TGCGCCAGCAGCCAGGGGACAGCCTACTCTGGAAACACCATATATTTT. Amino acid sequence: CASSQGTAYSGNTIYF.

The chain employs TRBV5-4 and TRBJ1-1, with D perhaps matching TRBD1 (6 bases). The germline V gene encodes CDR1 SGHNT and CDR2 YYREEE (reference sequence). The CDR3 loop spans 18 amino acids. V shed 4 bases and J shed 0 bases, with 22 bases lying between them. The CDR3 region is CASSQDSHDLTMNTEAFF. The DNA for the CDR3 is TGTGCCAGCAGCCAGGACAGCCACGACTTGACCATGAACACTGAAGCTTTCTTT.

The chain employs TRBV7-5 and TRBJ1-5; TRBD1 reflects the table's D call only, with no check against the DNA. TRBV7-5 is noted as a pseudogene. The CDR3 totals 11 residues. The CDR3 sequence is CARIINQPQHF. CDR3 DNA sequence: TGTGCCAGAATCATTAATCAGCCCCAGCATTTT.

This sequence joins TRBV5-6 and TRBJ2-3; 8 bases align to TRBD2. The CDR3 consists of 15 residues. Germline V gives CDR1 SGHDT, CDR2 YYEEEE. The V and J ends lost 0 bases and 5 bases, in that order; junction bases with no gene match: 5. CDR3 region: CASSLEGAGVDTQYF. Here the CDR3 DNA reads TGTGCCAGCAGCTTGGAAGGAGCGGGAGTAGATACGCAGTATTTT.

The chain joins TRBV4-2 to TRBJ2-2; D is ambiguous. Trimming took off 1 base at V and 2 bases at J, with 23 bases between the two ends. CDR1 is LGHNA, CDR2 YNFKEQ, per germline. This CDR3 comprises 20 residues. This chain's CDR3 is CASSQGSGTIMHTNTGELFF. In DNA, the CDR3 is TGTGCCAGCAGCCAAGGCAGTGGCACCATCATGCATACCAACACCGGGGAGCTGTTTTTT.

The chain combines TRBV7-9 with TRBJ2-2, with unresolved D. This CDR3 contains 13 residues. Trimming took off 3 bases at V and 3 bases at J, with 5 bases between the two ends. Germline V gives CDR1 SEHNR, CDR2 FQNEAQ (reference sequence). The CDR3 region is CASSFPDTGELFF. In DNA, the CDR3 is TGTGCCAGCAGCTTCCCCGACACCGGGGAGCTGTTTTTT.

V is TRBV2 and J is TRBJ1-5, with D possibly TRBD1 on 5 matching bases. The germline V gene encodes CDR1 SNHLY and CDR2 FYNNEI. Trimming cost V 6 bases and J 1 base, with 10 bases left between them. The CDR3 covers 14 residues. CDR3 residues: CASRDGGSNQPQHF. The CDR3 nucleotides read TGTGCCAGCAGGGATGGGGGGAGCAATCAGCCCCAGCATTTT.

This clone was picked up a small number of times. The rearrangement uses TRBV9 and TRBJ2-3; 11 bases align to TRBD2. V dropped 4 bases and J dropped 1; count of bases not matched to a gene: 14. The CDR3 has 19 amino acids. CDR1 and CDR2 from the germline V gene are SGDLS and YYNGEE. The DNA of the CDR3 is TGTGCCAGCAGCCCGGGACTAGCGGACCCGTTTAGCCGCACAGATACGCAGTATTTT. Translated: CASSPGLADPFSRTDTQYF.